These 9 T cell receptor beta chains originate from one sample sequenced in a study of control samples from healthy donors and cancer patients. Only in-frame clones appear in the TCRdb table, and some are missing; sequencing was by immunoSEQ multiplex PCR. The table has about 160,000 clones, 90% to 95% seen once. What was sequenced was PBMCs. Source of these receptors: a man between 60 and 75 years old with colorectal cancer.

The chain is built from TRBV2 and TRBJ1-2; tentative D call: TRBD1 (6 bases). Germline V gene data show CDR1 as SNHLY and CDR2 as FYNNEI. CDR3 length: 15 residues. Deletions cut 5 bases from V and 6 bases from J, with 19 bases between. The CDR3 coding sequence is TGTGCCAGCAGTTCCTTCCAGGGGACCGGTAATGGCTACACCTTC. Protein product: CASSSFQGTGNGYTF.

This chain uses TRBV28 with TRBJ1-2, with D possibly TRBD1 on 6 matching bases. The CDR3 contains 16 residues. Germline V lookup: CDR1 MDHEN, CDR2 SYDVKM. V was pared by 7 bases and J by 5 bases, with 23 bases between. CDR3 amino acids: CASTTYGGAGLYGYTF. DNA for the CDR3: TGTGCCAGCACCACTTATGGGGGGGCGGGGCTATATGGCTACACCTTC.

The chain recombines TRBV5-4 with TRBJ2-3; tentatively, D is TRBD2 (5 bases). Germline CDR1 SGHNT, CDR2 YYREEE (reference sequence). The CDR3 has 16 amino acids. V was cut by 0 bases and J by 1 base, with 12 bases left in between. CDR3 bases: TGTGCCAGCAGCTTGGGCCGGGGATTTCGCACAGATACGCAGTATTTT. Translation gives CASSLGRGFRTDTQYF.

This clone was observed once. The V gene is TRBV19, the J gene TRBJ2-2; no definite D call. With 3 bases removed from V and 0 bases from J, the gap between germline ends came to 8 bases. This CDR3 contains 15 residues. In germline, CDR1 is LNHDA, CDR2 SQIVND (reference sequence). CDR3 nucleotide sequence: TGTGCCAGTAGTATTAGGCAGGCGAACACCGGGGAGCTGTTTTTT. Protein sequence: CASSIRQANTGELFF.

CDR3 residues: CASREGTGADTIYF. The CDR3 nucleotides read TGTGCCAGCAGGGAGGGGACAGGGGCGGACACCATATATTTT. The chain combines TRBV4-2 with TRBJ1-3; 10 nucleotides agree with TRBD1. From germline, CDR1 is LGHNA and CDR2 YNFKEQ. Trimming took 6 bases from V and 8 from J; bases not matched to a gene: 7. The CDR3 runs 14 residues.

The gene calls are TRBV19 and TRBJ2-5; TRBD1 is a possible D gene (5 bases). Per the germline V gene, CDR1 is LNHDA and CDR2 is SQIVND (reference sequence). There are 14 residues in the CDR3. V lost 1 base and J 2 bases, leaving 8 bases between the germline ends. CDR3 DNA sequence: TGTGCCAGTAGTATAGGGAACAGGCAAGAGACCCAGTACTTC. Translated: CASSIGNRQETQYF.

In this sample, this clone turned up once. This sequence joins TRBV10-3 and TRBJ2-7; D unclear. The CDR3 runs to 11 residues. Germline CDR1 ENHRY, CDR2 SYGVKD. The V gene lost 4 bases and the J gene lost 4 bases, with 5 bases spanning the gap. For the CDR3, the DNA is TGTGCCATCAGTGTAGGGTACGAGCAGTACTTC. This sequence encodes CAISVGYEQYF.

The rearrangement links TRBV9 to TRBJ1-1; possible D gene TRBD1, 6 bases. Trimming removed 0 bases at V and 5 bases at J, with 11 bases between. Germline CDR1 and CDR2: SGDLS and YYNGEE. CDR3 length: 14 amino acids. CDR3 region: CASSVEQGWTEAFF. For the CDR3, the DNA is TGTGCCAGCAGCGTAGAACAGGGATGGACTGAAGCTTTCTTT. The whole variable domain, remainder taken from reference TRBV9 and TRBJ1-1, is DSGVTQTPKHLITATGQRVTLRCSPRSGDLSVYWYQQSLDQGLQFLIQYYNGEERAKGNILERFSAQQFPDLHSELNLSSLELGDSALYFCASSVEQGWTEAFFGQGTRLTVV.

CDR3 bases: TGTGCCAGCAGAAGCCTTGGGGCTCACACTGAAGCTTTCTTT. Amino acids: CASRSLGAHTEAFF. The rearrangement joins TRBV19 to TRBJ1-1; possible D gene TRBD1, 5 bases. The CDR3 has 14 amino acids. V lost 9 bases and J 3 bases, leaving 17 bases between the germline ends. Germline CDR1 and CDR2: LNHDA and SQIVND (reference sequence).